The 29 T cell receptor beta chains listed next were all sequenced from one sample in a study of cytomegalovirus exposure and HLA in healthy donors. The PCR made use of 60 Vbeta and 13 Jbeta primers. Profiling relied on immunoSEQ multiplex PCR, and the TCRdb table lists in-frame clones only, not all of them. The top ten hold 1.5% to 2% of the sample, which has some 200,000 clones, more than 65% seen once. Sequencing was done on a sample of PBMCs. The receptor source for this set is a woman younger than 45 in good health and CMV-seronegative.

CDR3 DNA sequence: TGTGCCAGCAGCCATCTCGGACAGGTTTCCTCCTACGAGCAGTACTTC. This codes for CASSHLGQVSSYEQYF. The chain is built from TRBV4-2 and TRBJ2-7; TRBD1 matches 7 bases. CDR1 is LGHNA and CDR2 is YNFKEQ in the germline V gene. V lost 3 bases to trimming and J lost 0 bases; unmatched junction nucleotides: 8. The CDR3 consists of 16 residues.

This rearrangement joins TRBV6-5 to TRBJ2-3; D remains unclear. The CDR3 loop spans 16 amino acids. The germline V gene has CDR1 MNHEY and CDR2 SVGAGI. Trimming took 0 bases from V and 5 from J, leaving 15 bases between them. CDR3 sequence reads: CASSYSILRSRDTQYF. The CDR3 DNA sequence: TGTGCCAGCAGTTACTCGATTTTGCGGTCCCGAGATACGCAGTATTTT.

V and J are TRBV4-1 and TRBJ1-5; no reliable D call. This CDR3 is built from 14 residues. In germline, CDR1 is MGHRA, CDR2 YSYEKL. Trimming pared 0 bases from V and 5 bases from J, leaving 8 bases between. CDR3 residues: CASSQDSLYQPQHF. In DNA, the CDR3 is TGCGCCAGCAGCCAAGATAGCCTGTATCAGCCCCAGCATTTT.

V usage is TRBV2 and J usage is TRBJ1-1, with 8 nucleotides matching TRBD1. Germline loops: CDR1 SNHLY, CDR2 FYNNEI. Germline trimming cut 9 bases from V and 2 bases from J; bases unmatched to any gene: 5. This CDR3 region has 13 residues. This chain's CDR3 is CARTDRGNTEAFF. CDR3 nucleotide sequence: TGTGCCAGGACCGACAGGGGTAACACTGAAGCTTTCTTT.

The chain carries TRBV2 and TRBJ1-1, with a possible D match to TRBD1 (5 bases). Trimming took off 6 bases at V and 1 base at J, with 9 bases between the two ends. The CDR3 has 13 amino acids. Germline values: CDR1 SNHLY, CDR2 FYNNEI. The CDR3, as DNA: TGTGCCAGCAGATCAGGGTGGAACACTGAAGCTTTCTTT. It translates to CASRSGWNTEAFF.

The V gene is TRBV7-9, the J gene TRBJ2-7; a weak D match, TRBD1 (6 bases). CDR3 size: 15 residues. V was shortened by 1 base and J by 2 bases, with 12 bases between the two germline ends. Looked up from germline, CDR1 is SEHNR and CDR2 is FQNEAQ (reference sequence). The DNA of the CDR3 is TGTGCCAGCAGCTTAGTTCGACAGGAGACCTACGAGCAGTACTTC. Translated, it gives CASSLVRQETYEQYF. The full variable domain, its missing parts supplied by reference TRBV7-9 and TRBJ2-7, is DTGVSQNPRHKITKRGQNVTFRCDPISEHNRLYWYRQTLGQGPEFLTYFQNEAQLEKSRLLSDRFSAERPKGSFSTLEIQRTEQGDSAMYLCASSLVRQETYEQYFGPGTRLTVT.

The chain joins TRBV19 to TRBJ2-5, with 11 positions matching TRBD1. J was trimmed by 1 base and V by 4 bases; bases with no gene match: 5. Germline-derived CDR1 and CDR2 are LNHDA and SQIVND (reference sequence). The CDR3 totals 16 residues. CDR3 sequence: CASSNRDRGSQETQYF. The DNA for the CDR3 is TGTGCCAGTAGTAACCGGGACAGGGGGTCCCAAGAGACCCAGTACTTC.

The J gene is TRBJ2-1, the V gene TRBV5-6, with D unclear. Germline V lookup: CDR1 SGHDT, CDR2 YYEEEE. This CDR3 contains 16 residues. V shed 0 bases and J shed 2 bases, with 12 bases lying between them. CDR3 coding DNA: TGTGCCAGCAGCTTGGGCCAGCGCCCGGCCTACAATGAGCAGTTCTTC. It codes for CASSLGQRPAYNEQFF. Drawing the rest from reference TRBV5-6 and TRBJ2-1, the complete variable domain is DAGVTQSPTHLIKTRGQQVTLRCSPKSGHDTVSWYQQALGQGPQFIFQYYEEEERQRGNFPDRFSGHQFPNYSSELNVNALLLGDSALYLCASSLGQRPAYNEQFFGPGTRLTVL.

This clone was detected a few times. The chain combines TRBV6-6 with TRBJ1-5, with a tentative D call TRBD1 (5 bases). The CDR3 sequence is 16 residues long. Between the trimmed V and J ends, which lost 6 bases and 0 bases, there was a span of 15 bases. Germline assignment: CDR1 MNHNY and CDR2 SVGAGI (reference sequence). The CDR3 DNA follows: TGTGCCAGCAGCCCCCGACAGTTTTTTAGCAATCAGCCCCAGCATTTT. Amino acid sequence: CASSPRQFFSNQPQHF.

This chain connects TRBV5-1 to TRBJ2-7, with a tentative D call TRBD2 (7 bases). The CDR3 extends over 15 amino acids. The V and J ends lost 0 bases and 6 bases respectively, with 16 bases between them. Germline V CDR1 and CDR2: SGHRS, YFSETQ. The CDR3 coding sequence is TGCGCCAGCAGCTTGGGAGATAAGGGAGGGGGCGAGCAGTACTTC. Amino acids: CASSLGDKGGGEQYF.

This chain connects TRBV18 to TRBJ2-7; D not resolved. Germline V gives CDR1 KGHSH, CDR2 LQKENI. V was shortened by 2 bases and J by 6 bases, with 11 bases between the two germline ends. The CDR3 is 13 residues long. The CDR3 DNA reads as TGTGCCAGCTCACCAGTCCCCCCACTCGAGCAGTACTTC. It is translated as CASSPVPPLEQYF.

The chain couples TRBV7-9 to TRBJ2-7; 7 bases match TRBD2. Germline assignment: CDR1 SEHNR and CDR2 FQNEAQ (reference sequence). The V segment lost 4 bases and the J segment 3 bases; nucleotides outside the gene matches: 6. The CDR3 covers 14 residues. The CDR3 region has the DNA TGTGCCAGCAGCTCAGGACTAGGAGTCTACGAGCAGTACTTC. Translated: CASSSGLGVYEQYF.

The gene calls are TRBV5-4 and TRBJ1-2; D perhaps matches TRBD1 (5 bases). The length of the CDR3 is 15 residues. V was pared by 4 bases and J by 1 base, with 14 bases between. The germline V gene encodes CDR1 SGHNT and CDR2 YYREEE (reference sequence). The CDR3 loop reads CASSTGGGNNYGYTF. The CDR3 DNA reads as TGTGCCAGCAGCACGGGTGGGGGGAATAACTATGGCTACACCTTC.

The chain employs TRBV15 and TRBJ2-1; 13 bases are a match to TRBD2. The CDR3 totals 17 residues. J lost 9 bases, V lost 5 bases, and 13 bases had no gene match. The germline V gene encodes CDR1 LNHNV and CDR2 YYDKDF (reference sequence). CDR3 protein: CATSGRVGLAGWREQFF. DNA for the CDR3: TGTGCCACCAGCGGAAGGGTGGGACTAGCGGGATGGCGTGAGCAGTTCTTC.

This chain connects TRBV7-9 to TRBJ1-2; D might be TRBD1 (5 bases). V lost 5 bases to trimming and J lost 5 bases, with 15 bases between them. CDR3 length: 14 residues. Germline CDR1 is SEHNR and CDR2 is FQNEAQ (reference sequence). This chain's CDR3 is CASSPAGGAYGYTF. The CDR3 DNA reads TGTGCCAGCAGCCCCGCAGGAGGGGCGTATGGCTACACCTTC.

This clone was counted a few times. The chain carries TRBV28 and TRBJ2-2; D possibly corresponds to TRBD2 (7 bases). The CDR3 has 15 amino acids. Germline V gives CDR1 MDHEN, CDR2 SYDVKM. Between the trimmed V and J ends, which lost 3 bases and 5 bases, there was a span of 13 bases. The DNA of the CDR3 is TGTGCCAGCAGTTTGGGGGGGGCAGGGACCGGGGAGCTGTTTTTT. It codes for CASSLGGAGTGELFF.

This chain links TRBV6-1 with TRBJ1-2; D call uncertain. CDR1 is MNHNS and CDR2 is SASEGT in the germline V gene. The CDR3 extends over 12 amino acids. V lost 5 bases to trimming and J lost 7 bases, with 11 bases between them. The CDR3 region has the DNA TGTGCCAGCAGTACCGCGGTGGGTGGCTACACCTTC. Translating gives CASSTAVGGYTF.

The chain's CDR3 is CATERGSSYNEQFF. The CDR3 DNA reads TGTGCCACAGAGCGGGGGAGCTCCTACAATGAGCAGTTCTTC. The rearrangement links TRBV19 to TRBJ2-1, with TRBD2 matching 8 bases. Losses at the gene ends were 10 bases for V and 0 bases for J; bases not matched to a gene: 5. The CDR3 covers 14 residues. CDR1 is LNHDA and CDR2 is SQIVND in the germline V gene (reference sequence).

V usage is TRBV19 and J usage is TRBJ2-7; 8 bases align to TRBD2. From germline, CDR1 is LNHDA and CDR2 SQIVND (reference sequence). The CDR3 is made up of 17 amino acids. V shed 5 bases, J shed 4 bases, and the junction held 16 bases outside the gene matches. The CDR3 sequence is CASSLALFRAGVYEQYF. Here the CDR3 DNA reads TGTGCCAGTAGTCTCGCCCTTTTTAGAGCGGGAGTGTACGAGCAGTACTTC.

J is TRBJ2-6 and V is TRBV11-3; perhaps TRBD1 as D (5 bases). V was shortened by 9 bases and J by 0 bases, with 6 bases between the two germline ends. The CDR3 extends over 13 amino acids. Germline V lookup: CDR1 SGHNT, CDR2 YENEEA. The CDR3 DNA reads as TGTGCCAGTAGGGGCTCTGGGGCCAACGTCCTGACTTTC. Translation gives CASRGSGANVLTF. The full variable domain, its missing parts supplied by reference TRBV11-3 and TRBJ2-6, is EAGVVQSPRYKIIEKKQPVAFWCNPISGHNTLYWYLQNLGQGPELLIRYENEEAVDDSQLPKDRFSAERLKGVDSTLKIQPAELGDSAVYLCASRGSGANVLTFGAGSRLTVL.

V is TRBV15 and J is TRBJ1-1, with D perhaps matching TRBD1 (5 bases). The germline V gene encodes CDR1 LNHNV and CDR2 YYDKDF (reference sequence). Trimming pared 2 bases from V and 8 bases from J, leaving 15 bases between. This CDR3 comprises 14 residues. The CDR3 nucleotides are TGTGCCACCAGCAGACCCGTCGGGGGTGCAGAAGCTTTCTTT. Protein sequence: CATSRPVGGAEAFF.

This chain links TRBV25-1 with TRBJ1-4; a weak D match, TRBD1 (5 bases). Germline CDR1 is MGHDK and CDR2 is SYGVNS. The CDR3 length is 13 residues. Between the trimmed V and J ends, which lost 10 bases and 0 bases, there was a span of 9 bases. In nucleotides, the CDR3 is TGTGCCAATGACAGCGCAACTAATGAAAAACTGTTTTTT. Protein: CANDSATNEKLFF.

The V and J genes are TRBV5-4 and TRBJ2-7; 13 nucleotides agree with TRBD2. The germline V gene has CDR1 SGHNT and CDR2 YYREEE (reference sequence). V gave up 4 bases and J gave up 0 bases; unmatched junction bases: 13. The CDR3 is 19 amino acids. For the CDR3, the DNA is TGTGCCAGCAGCCGAGGACTAGCGGGAGTAATTGGCGGCTCCTACGAGCAGTACTTC. Its translation: CASSRGLAGVIGGSYEQYF.

This sequence joins TRBV5-1 and TRBJ2-7; D might be TRBD1 (6 bases). The ends were cut back, 2 bases at V and 3 bases at J, with 9 bases in the middle. This CDR3 has 13 residues. Germline V CDR1 and CDR2: SGHRS, YFSETQ. The CDR3 coding sequence is TGCGCCAGCAGCTTTGGGGGCCGCTACGAGCAGTACTTC. Its protein is CASSFGGRYEQYF.

V gene TRBV9 combines with J gene TRBJ2-7; TRBD1 aligns across 10 bases. The CDR3 sequence is 15 residues long. Germline V gene lookup returns CDR1 SGDLS and CDR2 YYNGEE. V lost 3 bases and J lost 5; bases outside the gene matches: 8. The CDR3 sequence: CASSASGTGADEQYF. The CDR3 DNA is TGTGCCAGCAGCGCATCCGGGACAGGGGCCGACGAGCAGTACTTC.

This chain links TRBV10-3 with TRBJ1-1, with unresolved D. The CDR3 length is 14 residues. The germline gives CDR1 ENHRY, CDR2 SYGVKD. The germline V and J ends were trimmed by 3 bases and 4 bases, with 12 bases remaining between them. The CDR3 sequence is CAISDPGAGTEAFF. The CDR3 nucleotides read TGTGCCATCAGTGACCCGGGTGCGGGCACTGAAGCTTTCTTT.

The rearrangement joins TRBV21-1 to TRBJ1-5. TRBV21-1 is reported as a pseudogene. This CDR3 has 9 residues. The CDR3 reads CASSNTVHF. DNA of the CDR3: TGTGCCAGCAGCAATACGGTCCATTTT.

CDR3 sequence reads: CASSQQVGYGYTF. The CDR3, as DNA: TGTGCCAGCAGCCAACAGGTGGGCTATGGCTACACCTTC. The chain employs TRBV11-2 and TRBJ1-2, with D possibly being TRBD1 (5 bases). The V gene's germline CDR1 is SGHAT and CDR2 FQNNGV. V was trimmed by 5 bases and J by 4 bases, leaving 11 bases between them. The CDR3 loop spans 13 amino acids.

CDR3 sequence (DNA): TGTGCCAGCAGCGCTCCGGGACAGGGCTCCTACGAGCAGTACTTC. This codes for CASSAPGQGSYEQYF. This sequence joins TRBV5-5 and TRBJ2-7, with TRBD1 matching 9 bases. Trimming took 4 bases from V and 0 from J; bases not matched to a gene: 5. CDR1 SGHKS and CDR2 YYEKEE come from the germline V gene (reference sequence). This CDR3 region has 15 residues.